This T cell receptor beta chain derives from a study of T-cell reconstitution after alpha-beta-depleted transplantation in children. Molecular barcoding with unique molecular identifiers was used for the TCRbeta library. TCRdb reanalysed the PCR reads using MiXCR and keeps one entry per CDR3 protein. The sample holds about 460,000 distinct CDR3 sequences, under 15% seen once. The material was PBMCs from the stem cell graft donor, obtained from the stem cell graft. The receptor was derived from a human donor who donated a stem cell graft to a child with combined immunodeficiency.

As DNA, the CDR3 is TGTGCCAGCAGTATAACACAGGGCCAGCCCCAGCATTTT. Translation: CASSITQGQPQHF. The gene calls are TRBV3-1 and TRBJ1-5, with D possibly matching TRBD1 (6 bases). Trimming removed 6 bases at V and 7 bases at J, with 13 bases between. The CDR3 has 13 residues. CDR1 is LGHDT, CDR2 YNNKEL, per germline (reference sequence).